The 19 T cell receptor beta chains reported below all come from one sample, sequenced in a study of T cell responses to AZD1222 COVID-19 vaccine. TCRdb's table, derived via immunoSEQ multiplex PCR, lists solely in-frame clones and lacks some. Of around 110,000 clones in the sample, 80% to 90% are singletons; the top ten hold roughly 3.8%. The material was peripheral blood, obtained on day 0 of MenACWY control vaccination. The receptors stem from an adult in good health.

This clone was counted a single time. The rearrangement uses TRBV2 and TRBJ1-2; D remains ambiguous. Germline loops: CDR1 SNHLY, CDR2 FYNNEI. Trimming removed 4 bases at V and 2 bases at J, with 8 bases between. The CDR3 is 13 residues long. The CDR3 DNA reads as TGTGCCAGCAGTGCCCGTTCGAACTATGGCTACACCTTC. It translates to CASSARSNYGYTF.

The chain recombines TRBV5-1 with TRBJ1-5, with a tentative D call TRBD1 (5 bases). This CDR3 has 15 amino acids. V shed 4 bases and J shed 0 bases, with 11 bases lying between them. CDR1 and CDR2 (germline): SGHRS, YFSETQ. CDR3 DNA: TGCGCCAGCAGCCCTGACGGACATAGCAATCAGCCCCAGCATTTT. The encoded protein is CASSPDGHSNQPQHF.

This clone was recorded only once. J is TRBJ1-2 and V is TRBV6-5; D might be TRBD1 (6 bases). The CDR3 spans 13 residues. V lost 5 bases and J lost 6, with 13 bases in between. Germline V gene lookup returns CDR1 MNHEY and CDR2 SVGAGI. CDR3 sequence reads: CASSQTGRDGYTF. The CDR3 nucleotides read TGTGCCAGCAGTCAGACAGGTCGCGATGGCTACACCTTC.

The chain recombines TRBV7-9 with TRBJ1-1, with 8 bases identical to TRBD1. The CDR3 has 14 residues. From germline, CDR1 is SEHNR and CDR2 FQNEAQ (reference sequence). V lost 6 bases, J lost 2 bases, and 5 bases stayed unmatched. The CDR3 loop reads CASSSGQGNTEAFF. CDR3 nucleotides: TGTGCCAGCAGTTCAGGACAGGGCAACACTGAAGCTTTCTTT.

Concerning this clone itself: A read error may account for a junction end that differs from germline. The chain carries TRBV5-6 and TRBJ2-7; D tentatively reads TRBD1 or TRBD2 (5 bases each). The CDR3 spans 11 residues. Germline CDR1 and CDR2: SGHDT and YYEEEE. The CDR3, as DNA: TGTGCCAGCAGCTCTCTGGGGGAAAGGGCTTTC. It is translated as CASSSLGERAF.

This clone was observed a handful of times. At one end, the junction sequence differs from germline, possibly due to a read error. The rearrangement uses TRBV29-1 and TRBJ2-2; D is ambiguous. This CDR3 region has 13 residues. The V gene's germline CDR1 is SQVTM and CDR2 ANQGSEA. The CDR3, as DNA: TGCAGCGTTCAAGAACTGAACACCGGGGAGCTGTTTTTT. Its protein product is CSVQELNTGELFF.

V is TRBV5-1 and J is TRBJ1-2, with D possibly being TRBD1 (5 bases). The V gene's germline CDR1 is SGHRS and CDR2 YFSETQ. V lost 4 bases and J lost 8, with 12 bases in between. The CDR3 extends over 12 amino acids. The CDR3 coding sequence is TGCGCCAGCAGCCTCCTTAAGGGGGGCTACACCTTC. The encoded protein is CASSLLKGGYTF. Based on the CDR3 plus reference TRBV5-1 and TRBJ1-2, the full variable domain is KAGVTQTPRYLIKTRGQQVTLSCSPISGHRSVSWYQQTPGQGLQFLFEYFSETQRNKGNFPGRFSGRQFSNSRSEMNVSTLELGDSALYLCASSLLKGGYTFGSGTRLTVV.

The chain combines TRBV6-5 with TRBJ2-1, with 8 bases identical to TRBD1. The CDR3 totals 13 residues. The germline V gene encodes CDR1 MNHEY and CDR2 SVGAGI. The junction had 5 bases not matched to a gene; V was cut back by 5 bases and J by 8 bases. The CDR3 region is CASSMDREDEQFF. The CDR3 DNA reads as TGTGCCAGCAGTATGGACAGGGAGGATGAGCAGTTCTTC.

This clone was seen a few times. The chain uses TRBV10-3 and TRBJ1-1; a weak D match, TRBD1 (6 bases). V was cut by 4 bases and J by 8 bases, with 11 bases left in between. Germline V gives CDR1 ENHRY, CDR2 SYGVKD. The CDR3 sequence is 12 residues long. CDR3 amino acids: CAISGGGQEAFF. DNA for the CDR3: TGTGCCATCAGTGGGGGGGGGCAGGAAGCTTTCTTT.

This clone was seen once. V is TRBV28 and J is TRBJ2-5; D not certain. CDR1 and CDR2 from the germline V gene are MDHEN and SYDVKM. The CDR3 totals 16 residues. Trimming shortened V by 6 bases and J by 5 bases, and 22 bases separated the two germline ends. The CDR3 reads CASSDPSGPPRETQYF. The CDR3 DNA reads TGTGCCAGCAGCGATCCTTCCGGGCCACCTCGGGAGACCCAGTACTTC.

The CDR3 DNA reads TGTGCCAGCAGTTTATCTACAGGGCTCTATGGCTACACCTTC. Translating gives CASSLSTGLYGYTF. V usage is TRBV28 and J usage is TRBJ1-2; maybe TRBD1 (6 bases). CDR3 length: 14 amino acids. Trimming took 1 base from V and 4 from J, leaving 10 bases between them. CDR1 is MDHEN and CDR2 is SYDVKM in the germline V gene.

The rearrangement uses TRBV11-2 and TRBJ1-4, with D tentatively TRBD1 (5 bases). This CDR3 is 15 amino acids long. Trimming stripped 1 base from V and 8 bases from J, with 14 bases between. CDR1 is SGHAT and CDR2 is FQNNGV in the germline V gene. CDR3 sequence: CASSLVGGVREKLFF. DNA of the CDR3: TGTGCCAGCAGCTTAGTTGGGGGTGTAAGGGAAAAACTGTTTTTT.

The gene calls are TRBV7-9 and TRBJ2-6; 7 nucleotides agree with TRBD1. J was trimmed by 0 bases and V by 7 bases; bases with no gene match: 3. Germline V lookup: CDR1 SEHNR, CDR2 FQNEAQ (reference sequence). The CDR3 totals 15 residues. The CDR3 coding sequence is TGTGCCAGCAAGAGGGACAGCTCTGGGGCCAACGTCCTGACTTTC. Translation: CASKRDSSGANVLTF.

There are a few counts of this clone. V is TRBV2 and J is TRBJ1-6, with D hard to call. Germline CDR1 SNHLY, CDR2 FYNNEI. Trimming shortened V by 8 bases and J by 1 base, and 9 bases separated the two germline ends. The CDR3 is 14 amino acids. For the CDR3, the DNA is TGTGCCAGCGATCTGGGGTCCTATAATTCACCCCTCCACTTT. As protein: CASDLGSYNSPLHF.

The chain is built from TRBV6-6 and TRBJ1-1; D gene ambiguous. This CDR3 is 12 amino acids long. Trimming pared 6 bases from V and 0 bases from J, leaving 5 bases between. CDR1 and CDR2 from the germline V gene are MNHNY and SVGAGI (reference sequence). The CDR3 sequence is CASREMNTEAFF. The CDR3 DNA reads as TGTGCCAGCAGGGAAATGAACACTGAAGCTTTCTTT.

The chain is built from TRBV2 and TRBJ1-5; D might be TRBD1 (6 bases). V was clipped by 4 bases and J by 1 base, with 11 bases between them. The CDR3 is 15 residues long. Germline values: CDR1 SNHLY, CDR2 FYNNEI. CDR3 sequence: CASSVGGQSNQPQHF. The CDR3 nucleotides are TGTGCCAGCAGTGTGGGGGGGCAGAGCAATCAGCCCCAGCATTTT.

This clone showed up just a few times. J is TRBJ1-5 and V is TRBV4-2; TRBD1 aligns across 7 bases. CDR3 length: 20 residues. Losses at the gene ends were 0 bases for V and 0 bases for J; bases not matched to a gene: 14. CDR1 is LGHNA, CDR2 YNFKEQ, per germline. CDR3 residues: CASSQDLNAGGIYSNQPQHF. The DNA of the CDR3 is TGTGCCAGCAGCCAAGACTTAAATGCAGGGGGAATTTATAGCAATCAGCCCCAGCATTTT.

The chain combines TRBV19 with TRBJ2-2, with D tentatively TRBD1 (6 bases). The CDR3 has 16 amino acids. Trimming removed 2 bases at V and 3 bases at J, with 13 bases between. Germline loops: CDR1 LNHDA, CDR2 SQIVND (reference sequence). The CDR3 spells CASSIQPGVYTGELFF. CDR3 in DNA: TGTGCCAGTAGTATACAGCCAGGGGTGTACACCGGGGAGCTGTTTTTT.

The V and J genes are TRBV7-8 and TRBJ1-3, with 9 nucleotides matching TRBD1. CDR1 and CDR2 from the germline V gene are SGHVS and FQNEAQ. The CDR3 spans 14 residues. J was trimmed by 8 bases and V by 3 bases; bases with no gene match: 5. CDR3 protein: CASSFPGQGYTIYF. The CDR3 DNA is TGTGCCAGCAGCTTCCCGGGACAGGGCTACACCATATATTTT.